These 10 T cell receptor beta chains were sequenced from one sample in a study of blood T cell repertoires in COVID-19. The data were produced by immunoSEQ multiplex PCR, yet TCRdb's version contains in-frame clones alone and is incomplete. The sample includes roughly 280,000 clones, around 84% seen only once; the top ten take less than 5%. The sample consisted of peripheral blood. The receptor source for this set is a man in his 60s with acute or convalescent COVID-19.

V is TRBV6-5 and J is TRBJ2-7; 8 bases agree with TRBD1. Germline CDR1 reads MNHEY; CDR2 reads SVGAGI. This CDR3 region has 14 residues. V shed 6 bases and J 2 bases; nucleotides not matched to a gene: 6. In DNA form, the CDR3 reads TGTGCCAGCAGCCGCCACAGGGGGACCTACGAGCAGTACTTC. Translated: CASSRHRGTYEQYF.

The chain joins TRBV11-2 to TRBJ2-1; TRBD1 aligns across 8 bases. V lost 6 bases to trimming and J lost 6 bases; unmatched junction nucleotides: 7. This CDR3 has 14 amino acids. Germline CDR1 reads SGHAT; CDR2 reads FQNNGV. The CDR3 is CASSPDRGSNEQFF. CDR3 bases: TGTGCCAGCAGTCCAGACAGGGGTTCCAATGAGCAGTTCTTC.

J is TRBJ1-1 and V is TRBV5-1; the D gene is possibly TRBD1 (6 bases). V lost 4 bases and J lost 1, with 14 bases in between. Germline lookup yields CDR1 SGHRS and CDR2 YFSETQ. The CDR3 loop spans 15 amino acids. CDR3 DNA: TGCGCCAGCAGCGCAAGGACAGATGGGAACACTGAAGCTTTCTTT. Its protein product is CASSARTDGNTEAFF.

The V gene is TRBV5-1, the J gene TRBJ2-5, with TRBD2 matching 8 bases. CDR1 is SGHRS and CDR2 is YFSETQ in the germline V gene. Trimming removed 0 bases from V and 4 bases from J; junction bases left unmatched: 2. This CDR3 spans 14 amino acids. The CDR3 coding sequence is TGCGCCAGCAGCTTGGGACTAGCGCCAGAGACCCAGTACTTC. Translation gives CASSLGLAPETQYF.

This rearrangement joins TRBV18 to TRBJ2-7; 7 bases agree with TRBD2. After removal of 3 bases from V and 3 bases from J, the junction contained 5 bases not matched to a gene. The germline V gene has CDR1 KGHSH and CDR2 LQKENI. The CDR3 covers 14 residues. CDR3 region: CASSPASGFYEQYF. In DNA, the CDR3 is TGTGCCAGCTCACCGGCTAGCGGATTCTACGAGCAGTACTTC. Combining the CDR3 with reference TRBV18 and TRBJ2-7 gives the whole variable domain NAGVMQNPRHLVRRRGQEARLRCSPMKGHSHVYWYRQLPEEGLKFMVYLQKENIIDESGMPKERFSAEFPKEGPSILRIQQVVRGDSAAYFCASSPASGFYEQYFGPGTRLTVT.

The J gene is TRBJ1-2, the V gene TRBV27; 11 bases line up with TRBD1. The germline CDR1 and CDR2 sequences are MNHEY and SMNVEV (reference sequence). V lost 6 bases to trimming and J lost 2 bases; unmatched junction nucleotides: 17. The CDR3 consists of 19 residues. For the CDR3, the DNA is TGTGCCAGCAGCTTCCTACATCCGGGACAGGGGGTCTTCAACTATGGCTACACCTTC. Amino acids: CASSFLHPGQGVFNYGYTF.

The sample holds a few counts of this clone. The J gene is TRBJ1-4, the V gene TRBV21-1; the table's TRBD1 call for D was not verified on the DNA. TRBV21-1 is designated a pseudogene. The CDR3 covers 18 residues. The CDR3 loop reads CAGETGGFKYRTNEKLFF. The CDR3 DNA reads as TGTGCCGGAGAGACAGGGGGCTTTAAGTATAGGACTAATGAAAAACTGTTTTTT.

Here the CDR3 DNA reads TGTGCCAGCAGCCGCAGACTAGCGGTGCAAGAGACCCAGTACTTC. This sequence encodes CASSRRLAVQETQYF. The chain recombines TRBV7-9 with TRBJ2-5; TRBD2 aligns across 9 bases. V gave up 5 bases and J gave up 2 bases; unmatched junction bases: 6. The germline V gene encodes CDR1 SEHNR and CDR2 FQNEAQ (reference sequence). The CDR3 consists of 15 residues.

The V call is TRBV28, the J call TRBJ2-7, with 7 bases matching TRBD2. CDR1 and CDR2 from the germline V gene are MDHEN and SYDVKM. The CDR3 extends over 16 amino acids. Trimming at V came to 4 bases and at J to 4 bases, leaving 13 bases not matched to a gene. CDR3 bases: TGTGCCAGCAGTTCCGCCGGGGAGGGTATCGCGTACGAGCAGTACTTC. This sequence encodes CASSSAGEGIAYEQYF.

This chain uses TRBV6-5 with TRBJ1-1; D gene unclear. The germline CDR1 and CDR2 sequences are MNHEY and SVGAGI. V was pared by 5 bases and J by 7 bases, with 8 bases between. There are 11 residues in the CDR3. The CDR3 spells CASSNQDEAFF. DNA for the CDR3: TGTGCCAGCAGTAACCAGGATGAAGCTTTCTTT.